This is a list of T cell receptor beta chains from one sample in a study of blood T cell repertoires in COVID-19. Assay used: immunoSEQ multiplex PCR; TCRdb lists only in-frame clones, some missing. The top ten hold 15% to 20% of the sample, which has fewer than 150,000 clones, roughly 80% seen once. Sequenced: PBMCs or T cells enriched from blood (not recorded which). All receptors come from a young man who had recovered from COVID-19. CDR3s include the opening cysteine and the closing phenylalanine or tryptophan. Fields, in order: J gene, V gene, clone size, CDR3 length, D gene, CDR3 protein, CDR3 DNA. The D gene is left open where the match is weak. Some rows mark clone size as missing; the rest say once, few, many or name a class of expanded clone.

>TRBJ2-7|TRBV2|NA|13|NA
CASSVDTLYEQYF
TGTGCCAGCAGTGTCGACACCCTATACGAGCAGTACTTC
>TRBJ1-1|TRBV6-2/TRBV6-3|NA|16|NA
CASSYSNSRMNTEAFF
TGTGCCAGCAGTTACTCGAATTCCAGAATGAACACTGAAGCTTTCTTT
>TRBJ2-1|TRBV5-1|NA|13|NA
CASSRGTDNEQFF
TGCGCCAGCAGCAGAGGGACTGATAATGAGCAGTTCTTC
>TRBJ2-2|TRBV11-3|NA|13|NA
CASSLLFPGELFF
TGTGCCAGCAGCCTATTGTTCCCCGGGGAGCTGTTTTTT
>TRBJ1-1|TRBV4-1|few|14|NA
CASSQGIRDTEAFF
TGCGCCAGCAGCCAAGGAATCCGGGACACTGAAGCTTTCTTT
>TRBJ2-7|TRBV6-5|NA|15|NA
CASRTTGSSSYEQYF
TGTGCCAGCAGGACCACAGGGTCGAGCTCCTACGAGCAGTACTTC
>TRBJ2-2|TRBV9|NA|14|NA
CASSVAPNTGELFF
TGTGCCAGCAGCGTAGCTCCGAACACCGGGGAGCTGTTTTTT
>TRBJ1-4|TRBV19|NA|16|NA
CASSIGRAYTNEKLFF
TGTGCCAGTAGTATAGGGAGGGCGTACACCAATGAAAAACTGTTTTTT
>TRBJ2-6|TRBV3-1/TRBV3-2|NA|16|NA
CASSQGRRAGANVLTF
TGTGCCAGCAGCCAGGGGCGGAGGGCTGGGGCCAACGTCCTGACTTTC
>TRBJ1-1|TRBV2|NA|13|NA
CASSEVGQPEAFF
TGTGCCAGCAGTGAAGTAGGACAGCCTGAAGCTTTCTTT
>TRBJ1-2|TRBV6-5|NA|13|NA
CASTQGRGGGYTF
TGTGCCAGCACCCAGGGGAGGGGCGGAGGCTACACCTTC
>TRBJ1-5|TRBV12-3/TRBV12-4|few|13|NA
CASSLRTDQPQHF
TGTGCCAGCAGTTTACGGACAGATCAGCCCCAGCATTTT
>TRBJ2-3|TRBV7-3|NA|16|TRBD2
CASSYGLAGAGDTQYF
TGTGCCAGCAGCTACGGCCTAGCGGGAGCGGGAGATACGCAGTATTTT
>TRBJ2-1|TRBV19|NA|15|TRBD2
CASSVTSGGYNEQFF
TGTGCCAGTAGTGTGACTAGCGGGGGTTACAATGAGCAGTTCTTC
>TRBJ2-7|TRBV5-1|NA|14|NA
CASSLRSGNYEQYF
TGCGCCAGCAGCTTGCGAAGCGGAAACTACGAGCAGTACTTC
>TRBJ1-6|TRBV6-5|NA|13|NA
CASRAGSDSPLHF
TGTGCCAGCAGGGCAGGTTCCGATTCACCCCTCCACTTT
>TRBJ2-1|TRBV7-9|NA|16|TRBD2
CASSPGSGSSYNEQFF
TGTGCCAGCAGCCCCGGAAGCGGGAGCTCCTACAATGAGCAGTTCTTC
>TRBJ1-5|TRBV7-9|NA|15|TRBD1
CASSLGQGADQPQHF
TGTGCCAGCAGCTTAGGACAGGGGGCGGATCAGCCCCAGCATTTT
>TRBJ1-3|TRBV5-6|NA|14|TRBD1
CASSFGQAPYTIYF
TGTGCCAGCAGCTTTGGACAGGCCCCTTACACCATATATTTT
>TRBJ2-2|TRBV9|NA|13|NA
CASGSSRGGELFF
TGTGCCAGCGGGAGTAGCCGTGGCGGGGAGCTGTTTTTT
>TRBJ1-3|TRBV18|NA|15|TRBD1
CASSPGQGSWNTIYF
TGTGCCAGCTCACCGGGACAGGGGAGTTGGAACACCATATATTTT
>TRBJ2-7|TRBV5-4|NA|13|TRBD1
CASSRDREYEQYF
TGTGCCAGCAGCAGGGACAGAGAATACGAGCAGTACTTC
>TRBJ2-3|TRBV5-1|NA|15|TRBD1
CASRIGTGYLHTQYF
TGCGCCAGCAGGATCGGGACAGGGTACTTGCATACGCAGTATTTT
>TRBJ2-7|TRBV3-1/TRBV3-2|NA|13|NA
CASSQVQNYEQYF
TGTGCCAGCAGCCAAGTACAGAACTACGAGCAGTACTTC
>TRBJ1-2|TRBV20-1|NA|15|NA
CSASETGLTGYGYTF
TGCAGTGCTAGTGAAACGGGACTCACGGGATATGGCTACACCTTC
>TRBJ1-5|TRBV19|NA|15|TRBD1
CASSIEGQGGQPQHF
TGTGCCAGTAGTATAGAAGGACAGGGTGGGCAGCCCCAGCATTTT
>TRBJ1-3|TRBV19|NA|14|NA
CASSSGGAGNTIYF
TGTGCCAGTAGTTCCGGGGGAGCTGGAAACACCATATATTTT
>TRBJ2-3|TRBV14|NA|13|NA
CASSLGGANTQYF
TGTGCCAGCAGCTTAGGCGGTGCGAATACGCAGTATTTT
>TRBJ1-1|TRBV5-1|NA|14|NA
CASSLEEGTVEAFF
TGCGCCAGCAGCTTGGAGGAGGGGACCGTTGAAGCTTTCTTT
>TRBJ2-2|TRBV19|NA|15|TRBD1
CASSWTGGNTGELFF
TGTGCCAGTAGTTGGACAGGGGGCAACACCGGGGAGCTGTTTTTT